This TCR beta chain was profiled in a study of shared clonotypes between healthy human individuals (dated by TCRdb to the early 2020s). For the wider study: The cohort comprised two women and a few men aged 18 to 49 years. Per donor, three plates each were used for CD4 naive and CD4 memory, two for CD8 naive, and one for CD8 memory. To estimate repertoire size and how much clonotype sharing occurs between individuals, the study deeply sequenced the blood TCR repertoires of five or six healthy adults. Libraries were prepared and TCR repertoires were sequenced by different laboratories using diverse techniques, in order to increase sequencing depth and limit assay-specific biases. Each donor's leukapheresis produced roughly between roughly 0.94 and 9.5 billion PBMCs. Beyond this particular receptor, the publication reports: Estimated clonotype richness was generally larger for naive than for memory subsets. Clonotypes shared by all four sorted-subset donors showed higher generation probabilities than non-shared clonotypes. Only blood was sampled, and tissue TCR repertoires likely differ from those in blood. Even with the large sequencing depth, rarefaction of the sorted-subset datasets indicated that sequencing was incomplete. The genetic and exposure-history diversity represented was limited by the small number of donors. Based on pairwise subsampling, the degree of clonotype sharing among donors was expected to be affected by sequencing depth. Across a few donors, roughly 5.1% of naive CD4, roughly 3.5% of naive CD8, about 2.3% of memory CD4, and around 0.4% of memory CD8 clonotypes were shared.

From cysteine to phenylalanine, the CDR3 is 15 amino acids long. Left in the record is the CDR3 DNA by itself, 45 bases read in frame from the first base. The junction shows trimming of 5 bases on V and 4 bases on J, plus 15 bases between the germline ends. Taken from the germline V gene, the CDR1 and CDR2 loops are SNHLY and FYNNEI. Donors were healthy HIV-negative adults with no recently reported acute infections or vaccinations. Only Caucasian adults living in Nashville, Tennessee, USA were represented among the donors. Magnetic negative selection was used to enrich CD4+ T cells, after which naive cells were positively selected on CD45RA and the negative fraction became the memory subset. Blood was collected by leukapheresis, and PBMCs were isolated by Ficoll-Histopaque density gradient centrifugation and then cryopreserved in liquid nitrogen vapor phase. Analytical flow cytometry was used to check the purity and quantity of every magnetically sorted T cell population. Genomic DNA was isolated from each sorted fraction and quantified by UV absorbance on a Nanodrop 2000c.

Using the deep immunoSEQ assay, multiplex PCR amplified TCR CDR3 regions from genomic DNA. Extracted genomic DNA from each cell subset was spread evenly across all wells of several immunoSEQ 96-well plates, with each plate serving as a replicate. For sorted subsets, about 220 ng of genomic DNA, equivalent to some 30,000 T cell genomes, went into each replicate PCR. Purified libraries were quantified with a Qubit 3.0 fluorometer, sized on a Bioanalyzer 2100, and re-quantified with the KAPA Library Quantification kit. A separate single-read 150-cycle Illumina NextSeq 550 flow cell was used to sequence each immunoSEQ 96-well plate. Per the original workflow: The immunoSEQ output contained only junctional sequences without quality scores, so filtering could not match that applied to full-length reads. Sequences were annotated with PyIR, a Python wrapper for IgBLAST v1.9, using IMGT germline references to assign V/J genes and CDR3. Any read was removed if the V/J assignment was weak (E-value above 1e-6), the CDR3 was missing, or the read contained stop codons, out-of-frame junctions, or ambiguous translated residues. V3J clonotypes were defined as sequences sharing the same inferred V gene, J gene, and CDR3 amino acid sequence. Percentage overlap between repertoires was calculated by dividing the number of shared unique clonotypes by the size of the smaller repertoire. RTK rarefaction, the Chao1 estimator, and Recon v2.1 estimates of unobserved clonotypes were used to assess repertoire richness. For all TCRbeta clonotypes obtained by the gDNA method from a handful of donors, generation probabilities were computed with OLGA. Held by TCRdb, this immuneACCESS table contains in-frame sequences only and omits some clones. Under half of the omission traces to an unresolved V gene where checked; the cause of the rest is unknown. V and J calls and clone size follow that table, whereas D and trimming were derived from the DNA. The sample includes 550,000 to 850,000 clones, with under 80% observed a single time. Of the sample, approximately 1.8% is held by the ten largest clones.

Concerning this clone itself: Its binding antigen is unknown. No base quality information exists; no much larger clone differs at one position.

This sequence originates from a woman between 25 and 40 years old in good health. Source material: memory CD4+ T cells sorted from blood. Interpreted using the paper, the cell subset or site label stands for: CD45RA-negative fraction. This sequence uses TRBV2 and TRBJ1-3, with TRBD1 perhaps the D gene, on 5 matching bases. The nucleotide sequence is given as TGTGCCAGCAGTAGCCTTAGGGGTGGCGGAAACACCATATATTTT. This sequence encodes CASSSLRGGGNTIYF.